Following are 32 T cell receptor beta chains from one sample sequenced in a study of somatic mutations in cytotoxic T cells in rheumatoid arthritis. Generated by immunoSEQ multiplex PCR, the TCRdb table keeps only in-frame clones and is missing some. The sample holds 9,000 to 15,000 clones; roughly 70% are singletons and the top ten take 11%. Specimen: CD8+ T cells sorted from blood. The receptors shown here come from a middle-aged woman in good health.

The J gene is TRBJ2-3, the V gene TRBV9; 7 bases fit TRBD1. The ends lost 2 bases at V and 0 bases at J; junction bases unmatched: 6. CDR3 size: 16 residues. Germline V gene data show CDR1 as SGDLS and CDR2 as YYNGEE. CDR3 sequence (DNA): TGTGCCAGCAGCGTCTCAGGGGGTTCTAGCACAGATACGCAGTATTTT. Translation gives CASSVSGGSSTDTQYF. The entire variable domain, with the rest obtained from reference TRBV9 and TRBJ2-3, is as follows: DSGVTQTPKHLITATGQRVTLRCSPRSGDLSVYWYQQSLDQGLQFLIQYYNGEERAKGNILERFSAQQFPDLHSELNLSSLELGDSALYFCASSVSGGSSTDTQYFGPGTRLTVL.

This clone appeared a few times. The gene calls are TRBV30 and TRBJ1-1; TRBD1 is a possible D gene (5 bases). CDR3 size: 11 residues. Trimming shortened V by 1 base and J by 7 bases, and 7 bases separated the two germline ends. The germline CDR1 and CDR2 sequences are GTSNPN and SVGIG (reference sequence). The DNA of the CDR3 is TGTGCCTGGAGTGAGGGACGTGAAGCTTTCTTT. Residues: CAWSEGREAFF.

To note about this clone: The sample contains more than one DNA sequence encoding this CDR3. This chain links TRBV14 with TRBJ2-2, with no clear D. Trimming took off 2 bases at V and 1 base at J, with 11 bases between the two ends. This CDR3 has 16 residues. Germline CDR1 reads SGHDN; CDR2 reads FVKESK. The CDR3 sequence is CASSQYGGKNTGELFF. As DNA, the CDR3 is TGTGCCAGCAGCCAATACGGCGGAAAGAACACCGGGGAGCTGTTTTTT.

The chain is built from TRBV7-8 and TRBJ2-7, with TRBD2 identical over 10 bases. Germline trimming cut 2 bases from V and 3 bases from J; bases unmatched to any gene: 10. The germline V gene has CDR1 SGHVS and CDR2 FQNEAQ. The CDR3 spans 17 residues. CDR3 protein: CASSLMPGLARNYEQYV. DNA of the CDR3: TGTGCCAGCAGCTTAATGCCGGGACTAGCGAGGAACTACGAGCAGTACGTC.

In this sample, this clone turned up once. The chain employs TRBV5-1 and TRBJ1-4; TRBD1 agrees at 9 bases. The CDR3 length is 17 residues. Germline V gene data show CDR1 as SGHRS and CDR2 as YFSETQ. With 2 bases clipped from V and 3 bases from J, the junction kept 8 bases outside the gene matches. The CDR3 loop reads CASSFETGGNANEKLFF. CDR3 nucleotides: TGCGCCAGCAGCTTCGAGACAGGGGGAAACGCTAATGAAAAACTGTTTTTT.

For this clone: A junction boundary mismatches the germline segment, possibly from a read error. The chain employs TRBV29-1 and TRBJ2-2, with 11 bases identical to TRBD2. CDR1 is SQVTM and CDR2 is ANQGSEA in the germline V gene. This CDR3 contains 15 residues. This CDR3 is CSVEGLAGNTGELFF. CDR3 coding DNA: TGCAGCGTCGAAGGACTAGCGGGGAACACCGGGGAGCTGTTTTTT.

The gene calls are TRBV6-5 and TRBJ2-7; D is perhaps TRBD1 (7 bases). The CDR3 is 14 amino acids. Germline assignment: CDR1 MNHEY and CDR2 SVGAGI. V lost 6 bases and J 4 bases, leaving 16 bases between the germline ends. In DNA form, the CDR3 reads TGTGCCAGCAGCCCTTTCTCAGGGGGGTACGAGCAGTACTTC. It specifies CASSPFSGGYEQYF.

V gene TRBV12-5 combines with J gene TRBJ2-1; 7 bases line up with TRBD2. This CDR3 is 15 amino acids long. Germline V gene sequence: CDR1 LGHNT, CDR2 FRNRAP. With V trimmed by 0 bases and J by 9 bases, 8 bases remained unmatched. This CDR3 is CASGLVLRLAGEQFF. The CDR3, as DNA: TGTGCTAGTGGTTTGGTACTTAGATTAGCGGGTGAGCAGTTCTTC.

This clone was seen more than once but under ten times. V is TRBV27 and J is TRBJ1-1; maybe TRBD1 (5 bases). From germline, CDR1 is MNHEY and CDR2 SMNVEV (reference sequence). V was shortened by 7 bases and J by 4 bases, with 10 bases between the two germline ends. The length of the CDR3 is 12 residues. CDR3 bases: TGTGCCAGCACAGGGTACGGCACTGAAGCTTTCTTT. As protein: CASTGYGTEAFF.

The rearrangement uses TRBV7-8 and TRBJ2-2, with 12 bases identical to TRBD2. CDR3 size: 18 residues. The V gene end was trimmed by 1 base and the J gene end by 2 bases; junction bases not matched to a gene: 5. Germline lookup yields CDR1 SGHVS and CDR2 FQNEAQ. The CDR3 coding sequence is TGTGCCAGCAGCTTAGGTTGGACTAGCGGGGTTAACACCGGGGAGCTGTTTTTT. This gives the protein CASSLGWTSGVNTGELFF.

The CDR3 coding sequence is TGTGCCAGTAGTATTGTTGGAGGCGGGAATAGCAATCAGCCCCAGCATTTT. As protein: CASSIVGGGNSNQPQHF. The chain is built from TRBV19 and TRBJ1-5; no definite D call. Germline V gene sequence: CDR1 LNHDA, CDR2 SQIVND (reference sequence). Trimming removed 3 bases at V and 0 bases at J, with 15 bases between. CDR3 length equals 17 residues.

This clone showed up just a few times. The chain joins TRBV10-3 to TRBJ2-7, with D maybe TRBD1 (7 bases). This CDR3 is 13 amino acids long. The germline V gene encodes CDR1 ENHRY and CDR2 SYGVKD. The V and J ends lost 5 bases and 4 bases respectively, with 12 bases between them. The CDR3 DNA reads TGTGCCATCAGTACCAGGGGGAGGTACGAGCAGTACGTC. Amino acids: CAISTRGRYEQYV.

V gene TRBV27 combines with J gene TRBJ1-1; 7 bases match TRBD1. The junction had 13 bases not matched to a gene; V was cut back by 9 bases and J by 3 bases. This CDR3 spans 15 amino acids. Germline lookup yields CDR1 MNHEY and CDR2 SMNVEV (reference sequence). CDR3 in amino acids: CASFPLGDRYTEAFF. The CDR3 nucleotides are TGTGCCAGTTTCCCTTTGGGGGACAGATACACTGAAGCTTTCTTT.

The chain employs TRBV6-1 and TRBJ2-2; tentative D call: TRBD1 (5 bases). The CDR3 runs 12 residues. Trimming left V 6 bases short and J 10 bases short, with 12 bases between. Per germline, CDR1 MNHNS and CDR2 SASEGT. In DNA, the CDR3 is TGTGCCAGCAGGATCAGGGATGAGGAGCTGTTTTTT. Protein product: CASRIRDEELFF.

The chain has TRBV20-1 and TRBJ1-2; D is ambiguous. CDR1 and CDR2 (germline): DFQATT, SNEGSKA (reference sequence). V shed 0 bases and J shed 8 bases, with 7 bases lying between them. The CDR3 consists of 11 residues. CDR3 sequence reads: CSARDLDGYTF. CDR3 nucleotide sequence: TGCAGTGCTAGAGATCTTGACGGCTACACCTTC.

This chain links TRBV5-1 with TRBJ2-1, with unresolved D. Per the germline V gene, CDR1 is SGHRS and CDR2 is YFSETQ. The ends were cut back, 3 bases at V and 5 bases at J, with 9 bases in the middle. The CDR3 totals 13 residues. CDR3: CASSYEGNNEQFF. The CDR3 bases are TGCGCCAGCAGCTACGAAGGGAACAATGAGCAGTTCTTC.

V is TRBV30 and J is TRBJ2-5, with 9 bases that match TRBD2. The trim removed 1 base at V and 5 bases at J, leaving 5 bases unmatched. Germline V gives CDR1 GTSNPN, CDR2 SVGIG (reference sequence). CDR3 length: 14 residues. CDR3 sequence (DNA): TGTGCCTGGAGTGGTAGCGGGAGTCTGGAGACCCAGTACTTC. It translates to CAWSGSGSLETQYF.

The gene calls are TRBV7-8 and TRBJ1-5; D is perhaps TRBD1 (6 bases). The V gene lost 1 base and the J gene lost 8 bases, with 15 bases spanning the gap. There are 15 residues in the CDR3. CDR1 is SGHVS, CDR2 FQNEAQ, per germline. Written as DNA, the CDR3 is TGTGCCAGCAGCTTAGTAGTCCAGGGGAAAAAGCCCCAGCATTTT. Translating gives CASSLVVQGKKPQHF.

The gene calls are TRBV7-2 and TRBJ2-7; 9 bases are a match to TRBD1. The germline V gene has CDR1 SGHTA and CDR2 FQGNSA. Trimming took 0 bases from V and 1 from J; bases not matched to a gene: 1. This CDR3 is 15 amino acids long. The chain's CDR3 is CASSLAGQGSYEQYF. CDR3 bases: TGTGCCAGCAGCTTAGCAGGACAGGGGTCCTACGAGCAGTACTTC.

The chain uses TRBV27 and TRBJ2-5; 7 nucleotides align to TRBD2. The CDR3 contains 11 residues. Trimming at V came to 7 bases and at J to 7 bases, leaving 3 bases not matched to a gene. Germline V gene sequence: CDR1 MNHEY, CDR2 SMNVEV (reference sequence). The CDR3 sequence is CASMGEGTQYF. CDR3 in DNA: TGTGCCAGCATGGGGGAGGGGACCCAGTACTTC.

Within the sample, this clone is medium-sized. This sequence joins TRBV19 and TRBJ1-2; D call uncertain. The V end was cut by 11 bases, the J end by 2 bases, with 21 bases between. CDR3 size: 15 residues. The V gene's germline CDR1 is LNHDA and CDR2 SQIVND (reference sequence). The CDR3 is CAPGRKDVPNYGYTF. The CDR3 DNA follows: TGTGCCCCAGGAAGGAAGGACGTCCCGAACTATGGCTACACCTTC.

The chain has TRBV5-1 and TRBJ1-2; D remains unclear. CDR3 size: 12 residues. V lost 3 bases to trimming and J lost 8 bases, with 11 bases between them. The V gene's germline CDR1 is SGHRS and CDR2 YFSETQ. The CDR3, as DNA: TGCGCCAGCAGCTACGGGCTCGACGGCTACACCTTC. It codes for CASSYGLDGYTF.

This chain links TRBV5-4 with TRBJ2-1; D is unclear. CDR1 is SGHNT, CDR2 YYREEE, per germline (reference sequence). The length of the CDR3 is 11 residues. V was pared by 6 bases and J by 8 bases, with 9 bases between. DNA for the CDR3: TGTGCCAGCACGTCAGGAGATGAGCAGTTCTTC. The encoded protein is CASTSGDEQFF.

The chain has TRBV4-3 and TRBJ1-2; D is ambiguous. CDR1 is LGHNA, CDR2 YSLEER, per germline. Between the trimmed V and J ends, which lost 4 bases and 4 bases, there was a span of 7 bases. This CDR3 is built from 12 residues. The CDR3 region is CASSLGSYGYTF. For the CDR3, the DNA is TGCGCCAGCAGCCTCGGGTCCTATGGCTACACCTTC.

This clone was counted once. The chain couples TRBV15 to TRBJ2-7; 7 bases are a match to TRBD1. With 1 base clipped from V and 4 bases from J, the junction kept 7 bases outside the gene matches. Per the germline V gene, CDR1 is LNHNV and CDR2 is YYDKDF (reference sequence). This CDR3 has 15 residues. The CDR3 DNA is TGTGCCACCAGCAGAGGCTTCCCGGGACAGTACGAGCAGTACTTC. Translation gives CATSRGFPGQYEQYF.

This sequence joins TRBV2 and TRBJ2-3, with 11 bases identical to TRBD2. Trimming cost V 6 bases and J 0 bases; bases outside gene matches: 2. The CDR3 length is 15 residues. Germline V CDR1 and CDR2: SNHLY, FYNNEI. The CDR3 DNA reads as TGTGCCAGCAGGAGGACTAGCGGGAGCACAGATACGCAGTATTTT. This sequence encodes CASRRTSGSTDTQYF. The full variable domain, with the rest looked up from reference TRBV2 and TRBJ2-3, is EPEVTQTPSHQVTQMGQEVILRCVPISNHLYFYWYRQILGQKVEFLVSFYNNEISEKSEIFDDQFSVERPDGSNFTLKIRSTKLEDSAMYFCASRRTSGSTDTQYFGPGTRLTVL.

The chain uses TRBV2 and TRBJ2-1; D is perhaps TRBD1 (5 bases). With 4 bases removed from V and 5 bases from J, the gap between germline ends came to 9 bases. CDR1 and CDR2 (germline): SNHLY, FYNNEI. The CDR3 contains 13 residues. Here the CDR3 reads CASSAQGNNEQFF. The CDR3 DNA sequence: TGTGCCAGCAGTGCCCAGGGCAACAATGAGCAGTTCTTC.

J is TRBJ2-5 and V is TRBV19; D possibly corresponds to TRBD2 (6 bases). The CDR3 extends over 14 amino acids. Germline CDR1 is LNHDA and CDR2 is SQIVND (reference sequence). V was trimmed by 7 bases and J by 5 bases, leaving 17 bases between them. As DNA, the CDR3 is TGTGCCAGTAAACCTCAAGGGGCGGGGGAGACCCAGTACTTC. It encodes CASKPQGAGETQYF.

The chain has TRBV9 and TRBJ2-2, with D hard to call. The germline V gene encodes CDR1 SGDLS and CDR2 YYNGEE. This CDR3 has 13 residues. V was cut by 6 bases and J by 0 bases, with 6 bases left in between. CDR3 sequence (DNA): TGTGCCAGCAACCACGCGAACACCGGGGAGCTGTTTTTT. Translated, it gives CASNHANTGELFF. The whole variable domain, filled in from reference TRBV9 and TRBJ2-2, reads DSGVTQTPKHLITATGQRVTLRCSPRSGDLSVYWYQQSLDQGLQFLIQYYNGEERAKGNILERFSAQQFPDLHSELNLSSLELGDSALYFCASNHANTGELFFGEGSRLTVL.

This chain uses TRBV10-3 with TRBJ2-1; maybe TRBD1 (7 bases). The CDR3 is 16 residues long. Trimming left V 0 bases short and J 8 bases short, with 17 bases between. CDR1 and CDR2 from the germline V gene are ENHRY and SYGVKD. CDR3 nucleotide sequence: TGTGCCATCAGTGAGTCCGGGACACTCAGGGGGGATGAGCAGTTCTTC. Protein product: CAISESGTLRGDEQFF.

This chain joins TRBV6-5 and TRBJ2-1; 7 bases match TRBD1. Trimming cost V 0 bases and J 4 bases; bases outside gene matches: 3. The CDR3 runs to 15 residues. The germline gives CDR1 MNHEY, CDR2 SVGAGI. In DNA, the CDR3 is TGTGCCAGCAGTTACTCCTCGACAGGGTACAATGAGCAGTTCTTC. Its protein product is CASSYSSTGYNEQFF.

This clone was seen once. The V call is TRBV4-1, the J call TRBJ1-4; tentative D call: TRBD1 (5 bases). Trimming stripped 4 bases from V and 5 bases from J, with 17 bases between. Germline V gene sequence: CDR1 MGHRA, CDR2 YSYEKL. CDR3 length equals 16 residues. The CDR3 region has the DNA TGCGCCAGCAGCCGATATGACAGACCCCTAAATGAAAAACTGTTTTTT. Protein: CASSRYDRPLNEKLFF.